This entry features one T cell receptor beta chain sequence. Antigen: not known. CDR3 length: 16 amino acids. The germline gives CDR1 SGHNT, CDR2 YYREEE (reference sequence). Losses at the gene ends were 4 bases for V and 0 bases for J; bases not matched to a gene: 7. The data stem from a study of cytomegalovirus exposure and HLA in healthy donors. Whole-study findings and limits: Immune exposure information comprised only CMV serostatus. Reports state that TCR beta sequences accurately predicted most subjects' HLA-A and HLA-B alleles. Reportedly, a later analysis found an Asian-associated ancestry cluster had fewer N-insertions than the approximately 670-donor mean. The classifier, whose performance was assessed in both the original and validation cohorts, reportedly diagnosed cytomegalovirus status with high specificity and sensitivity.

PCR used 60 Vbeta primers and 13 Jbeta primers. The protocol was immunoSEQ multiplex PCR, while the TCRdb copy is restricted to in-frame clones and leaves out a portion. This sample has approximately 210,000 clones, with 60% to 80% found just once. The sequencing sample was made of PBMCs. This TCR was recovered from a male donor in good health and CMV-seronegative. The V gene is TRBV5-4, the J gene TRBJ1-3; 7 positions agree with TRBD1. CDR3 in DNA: TGTGCCAGCAGCCTGGGACAGCCGAGCTCTGGAAACACCATATATTTT. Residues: CASSLGQPSSGNTIYF.